Following are 20 T cell receptor beta chains from one sample sequenced in a study of human T cells and chemical hapten exposure. Time point here: pre-sensitization, week 0. The treatment was: therapeutic diphenylcyclopropenone sensitization with weekly scalp DPC. TCRdb re-called the RACE reads with MiXCR, one entry per CDR3 protein. Altogether some 330,000 distinct CDR3 sequences are present, 5% to 6.5% being singletons, with the ten largest covering around 8%. This specimen consisted of whole blood, obtained in connection with sensitization to the hapten diphenylcyclopropenone (DPC). These receptors were obtained from a woman younger than 30 with alopecia areata. Some clones in this sample may be carry-over from other donors' samples.

This clonotype was picked up a small number of times. J is TRBJ2-3 and V is TRBV28, with D unresolved. Trimming removed 3 bases from V and 2 bases from J, with 15 bases in between. Germline CDR1 MDHEN, CDR2 SYDVKM. The CDR3 is made up of 16 amino acids. The CDR3 reads CASSLLSGPHTDTQYF. The CDR3 DNA reads TGTGCCAGCAGTTTGTTGAGTGGACCCCACACAGATACGCAGTATTTT.

The chain employs TRBV12-3 or TRBV12-4 and TRBJ1-6, with 7 bases fitting TRBD1. V dropped 6 bases and J dropped 7; count of bases not matched to a gene: 9. The CDR3 covers 15 residues. The CDR3 loop reads CASSGNPGGNSPLHF. DNA of the CDR3: TGTGCCAGCAGCGGGAACCCAGGGGGGAATTCACCCCTCCACTTT.

This clonotype was observed many times. The rearrangement uses TRBV6-2 or TRBV6-3 and TRBJ2-2; perhaps TRBD2 as D (6 bases). Trimming removed 4 bases from V and 4 bases from J, with 22 bases in between. The CDR3 is 18 amino acids. Germline loops: CDR1 MNHEY, CDR2 SVGEGT. CDR3: CASSSYRGPPGVTGELFF. CDR3 in DNA: TGTGCCAGCAGTTCCTACAGAGGCCCCCCGGGAGTCACCGGGGAGCTGTTTTTT.

This clonotype was seen repeatedly, ten times or more. The V gene is TRBV6-6, the J gene TRBJ1-4; 9 bases are shared with TRBD1. The CDR3 contains 15 residues. V was pared by 2 bases and J by 7 bases, with 5 bases of the junction left unmatched. Germline CDR1 is MNHNY and CDR2 is SVGAGI (reference sequence). The CDR3 here is CASSYGDREVEKLFF. Here the CDR3 DNA reads TGTGCCAGCAGTTACGGGGACAGGGAGGTTGAAAAACTGTTTTTT.

This clonotype was counted only a few times. The rearrangement joins TRBV5-1 to TRBJ1-1; TRBD1 might be the D (6 bases). The CDR3 spans 19 residues. The germline V gene has CDR1 SGHRS and CDR2 YFSETQ. The V and J ends lost 0 bases and 6 bases respectively, with 27 bases between them. The CDR3, as DNA: TGCGCCAGCAGCTTGGGGGATCGGCTTGCTGGACAGTGGTCACCTGAAGCTTTCTTT. This codes for CASSLGDRLAGQWSPEAFF.

This clonotype was found many times. CDR3 nucleotides: TGCAGCGGGGGGACCTCTGGAAACACCATATATTTT. Its protein is CSGGTSGNTIYF. V and J are TRBV29-1 and TRBJ1-3; D is perhaps TRBD1 (5 bases). The CDR3 length is 12 residues. In germline, CDR1 is SQVTM, CDR2 ANQGSEA. Trimming pared 7 bases from V and 0 bases from J, leaving 7 bases between.

This clonotype was detected only a few times. J is TRBJ2-3 and V is TRBV4-3; possibly TRBD2 for D (7 bases). CDR3 length: 20 amino acids. Germline V gene data show CDR1 as LGHNA and CDR2 as YSLEER. V dropped 4 bases and J dropped 3 bases, with 29 bases sitting between them. The DNA of the CDR3 is TGCGCCAGCAGCCGGCACCACGCCCCCTCGGGGGGCTTTGCGACAGATACGCAGTATTTT. The encoded protein is CASSRHHAPSGGFATDTQYF.

This clonotype was seen repeatedly, ten times or more. In DNA form, the CDR3 reads TGCGCCAGCAGCTTACGGACAGGGACGCTCTCCTACGAGCAGTACTTC. Translation gives CASSLRTGTLSYEQYF. The chain employs TRBV5-1 and TRBJ2-7; TRBD1 aligns across 8 bases. The CDR3 consists of 16 residues. Germline trimming cut 2 bases from V and 0 bases from J; bases unmatched to any gene: 7. CDR1 is SGHRS and CDR2 is YFSETQ in the germline V gene.

This clonotype showed up many times. The V gene is TRBV6-2 or TRBV6-3, the J gene TRBJ2-6; no clear D gene. The ends were cut back, 4 bases at V and 2 bases at J, with 12 bases in the middle. Per germline, CDR1 MNHEY and CDR2 SVGEGT. The CDR3 sequence is 16 residues long. The CDR3 spells CASSSLMGTGANVLTF. In DNA, the CDR3 is TGTGCCAGCAGTTCCCTTATGGGGACTGGGGCCAACGTCCTGACTTTC.

This clonotype was counted many times. V is TRBV5-1 and J is TRBJ1-1; D unresolved. The germline V gene has CDR1 SGHRS and CDR2 YFSETQ. Trimming took off 1 base at V and 1 base at J, with 11 bases between the two ends. This CDR3 has 15 residues. CDR3 protein: CASSLWTGGNTEAFF. The CDR3 DNA reads TGCGCCAGCAGCTTGTGGACCGGAGGGAACACTGAAGCTTTCTTT. Filled out from reference TRBV5-1 and TRBJ1-1, the complete variable domain reads KAGVTQTPRYLIKTRGQQVTLSCSPISGHRSVSWYQQTPGQGLQFLFEYFSETQRNKGNFPGRFSGRQFSNSRSEMNVSTLELGDSALYLCASSLWTGGNTEAFFGQGTRLTVV.

The table lists this clonotype with a few counts. This sequence joins TRBV6-5 and TRBJ1-1; D is perhaps TRBD1 (6 bases). The CDR3 runs 17 residues. V lost 2 bases, J lost 5 bases, and 21 bases lay in between. Looked up from germline, CDR1 is MNHEY and CDR2 is SVGAGI. CDR3 loop: CASSYTFEERGVTEAFF. The CDR3 nucleotides read TGTGCCAGCAGTTACACATTCGAAGAAAGGGGGGTGACTGAAGCTTTCTTT.

This clonotype was counted at least ten times. The chain combines TRBV6-2 or TRBV6-3 with TRBJ1-5; 7 positions agree with TRBD1. V was pared by 4 bases and J by 6 bases, with 6 bases of the junction left unmatched. The germline gives CDR1 MNHEY, CDR2 SVGEGT. The length of the CDR3 is 14 residues. In DNA form, the CDR3 reads TGTGCCAGCAGTTTGGGAGGGGGCGGTCAGCCCCAGCATTTT. Residues: CASSLGGGGQPQHF.

This clonotype has at least ten counts. The chain is built from TRBV3-1 and TRBJ1-6; D is unclear. The germline gives CDR1 LGHDT, CDR2 YNNKEL (reference sequence). The CDR3 runs 14 residues. The ends were cut back, 0 bases at V and 14 bases at J, with 14 bases in the middle. The CDR3 sequence is CASSQDLWVAALHF. CDR3 sequence (DNA): TGTGCCAGCAGCCAAGATCTTTGGGTAGCAGCCCTCCACTTT.

This clonotype was found many times. The V call is TRBV6-2 or TRBV6-3, the J call TRBJ1-1; tentative D call: TRBD1 (6 bases). The V and J ends lost 2 bases and 6 bases respectively, with 10 bases between them. The CDR3 sequence is 13 residues long. Germline-derived CDR1 and CDR2 are MNHEY and SVGEGT. The CDR3 nucleotides read TGTGCCAGCAGTTACGGGGGGCAGGCTGAAGCTTTCTTT. Translated: CASSYGGQAEAFF.

The chain couples TRBV15 to TRBJ2-3, with D uncertain. CDR1 LNHNV and CDR2 YYDKDF come from the germline V gene (reference sequence). V shed 4 bases and J shed 2 bases, with 16 bases lying between them. The CDR3 runs to 16 residues. CDR3 sequence reads: CATSTLSPGYTDTQYF. CDR3 in DNA: TGTGCCACCAGCACACTATCTCCTGGATACACAGATACGCAGTATTTT.

This clonotype appeared a few times. V gene TRBV2 combines with J gene TRBJ2-1, with a tentative D call TRBD2 (6 bases). Germline V gene lookup returns CDR1 SNHLY and CDR2 FYNNEI. This CDR3 contains 13 residues. V was trimmed by 6 bases and J by 7 bases, leaving 13 bases between them. CDR3: CASSLGLNNEQFF. The CDR3 DNA sequence: TGTGCCAGCAGCTTGGGACTCAATAATGAGCAGTTCTTC.

This clonotype was observed a handful of times. The chain recombines TRBV6-1 with TRBJ2-7; possibly TRBD1 for D (6 bases). The CDR3 length is 16 residues. The V end was cut by 7 bases, the J end by 7 bases, with 26 bases between. The germline V gene encodes CDR1 MNHNS and CDR2 SASEGT. The CDR3 DNA sequence: TGTGCCAGCACCTTTCCCTTGGACAGACCATTGAAGGAGCAGTACTTC. Residues: CASTFPLDRPLKEQYF.

This clonotype appeared many times. V gene TRBV12-3 or TRBV12-4 combines with J gene TRBJ1-2, with 9 bases aligning to TRBD1. Trimming removed 5 bases from V and 7 bases from J; junction bases left unmatched: 8. The CDR3 is made up of 14 amino acids. CDR3 nucleotide sequence: TGTGCCAGCAGTCCCCGGACAGGGGCTAGTGGCTACACCTTC. This gives the protein CASSPRTGASGYTF.

The genes are TRBV15 and TRBJ1-2, with a weak D call TRBD1 (5 bases). This CDR3 has 14 residues. Germline CDR1 LNHNV, CDR2 YYDKDF (reference sequence). The ends were cut back, 0 bases at V and 7 bases at J, with 12 bases in the middle. The CDR3 loop is CATSRDYPRGGYTF. CDR3 nucleotide sequence: TGTGCCACCAGCAGAGATTATCCGAGGGGTGGCTACACCTTC. Combining the CDR3 with reference TRBV15 and TRBJ1-2 gives the whole variable domain DAMVIQNPRYQVTQFGKPVTLSCSQTLNHNVMYWYQQKSSQAPKLLFHYYDKDFNNEADTPDNFQSRRPNTSFCFLDIRSPGLGDTAMYLCATSRDYPRGGYTFGSGTRLTVV.

V gene TRBV5-1 combines with J gene TRBJ1-1; no clear D. The CDR3 is made up of 13 amino acids. The ends were cut back, 4 bases at V and 5 bases at J, with 12 bases in the middle. CDR1 and CDR2 (germline): SGHRS, YFSETQ. CDR3 DNA: TGCGCCAGCAGCCCTGGACTGGGGACTGAAGCTTTCTTT. Translating it yields CASSPGLGTEAFF.